The sequence of this TCR beta chain was determined in a study of T cell repertoires in cytomegalovirus infection. Study at large: Alongside well-studied HLA-B-restricted CMV epitopes, recently identified HLA-C-restricted CMV epitopes were also used. Indicated by public TCR beta signatures were CMV infection and matching HLA type.

TCRdb analysed the reads with MiXCR anew, one entry per CDR3 protein. The data contain tens of thousands of distinct CDR3 sequences, 45% to 55% of them singletons. V shed 0 bases and J shed 2 bases, with 17 bases lying between them. Germline CDR1 is MNHEY and CDR2 is SVGEGT. CDR3 length: 18 residues. Study-level results: Individuals carrying CMV plus the relevant HLA were identified by cumulative frequency of public TCR beta families.

Comment on this clonotype: Its target is unknown.

This chain links TRBV6-2 or TRBV6-3 with TRBJ2-1, with a possible D match to TRBD2 (7 bases). The origin of this receptor is a human donor in good health (CMV status not recorded). Some clones in this sample may be carry-over from other donors' samples. This specimen was CD8+ T cells from cultured PBMCs, taken from culture after CMV antigen stimulation. The CDR3 DNA reads as TGTGCCAGCAGTTACTCGAAAGTACGGGGGGCGGCCTACAATGAGCAGTTCTTC. Translated, it gives CASSYSKVRGAAYNEQFF.